The 4 T cell receptor beta chains below were found in one sample sequenced in a study of T-cell reconstitution after alpha-beta-depleted transplantation in children (dated by TCRdb to 2016 to 2018). Interpreted using the paper, the treatment or condition label stands for: allogeneic hematopoietic cell transplantation with graft depleted of TCRalphabeta T cells and CD19 B cells. Library preparation used PCR. Sequencing was performed on an Illumina HiSeq 2500. TCR libraries were prepared with molecular barcoding, using unique molecular identifiers to normalize TCRbeta repertoire quantification. TCRdb reran the public reads through fastp at Q25 and MiXCR, keeping productive beta chains. Every entry covers one CDR3 protein and lists the most common genes and DNA from its rows. In this sample the table shows about 980,000 distinct CDR3 sequences, roughly 29% of which occur a single time. The ten largest clones capture 28% of the sample.

Specimen: PBMCs, mostly from graft donor cells, collected 360 days after TCRalphabeta/CD19-depleted stem cell transplant. The receptors were gathered from a boy younger than two who had a stem cell transplant for SCID, so the T cells may come from the graft donor.

The chain couples TRBV5-6 to TRBJ1-1; perhaps TRBD1 as D (6 bases). CDR1 is SGHDT and CDR2 is YYEEEE in the germline V gene. Between the trimmed V and J ends, which lost 3 bases and 7 bases, there was a span of 22 bases. The CDR3 extends over 16 amino acids. The CDR3 DNA follows: TGTGCCAGCAGCTCGACAGGCGGCCCCCCCTTGGATGAAGCTTTCTTT. This encodes CASSSTGGPPLDEAFF.

The CDR3 DNA follows: TGCGCCAGCAGCCCATATTCCTTATACAATGAGCAGTTCTTC. It specifies CASSPYSLYNEQFF. The V and J genes are TRBV5-1 and TRBJ2-1; no firm D call. Trimming took 4 bases from V and 4 from J, leaving 12 bases between them. The CDR3 consists of 14 residues. In germline, CDR1 is SGHRS, CDR2 YFSETQ.

This clonotype was seen a handful of times. The chain has TRBV18 and TRBJ2-1; D gene unclear. Per the germline V gene, CDR1 is KGHSH and CDR2 is LQKENI. The CDR3 totals 15 residues. Trimming took off 2 bases at V and 0 bases at J, with 8 bases between the two ends. CDR3 protein: CASSPMASSYNEQFF. CDR3 coding DNA: TGTGCCAGCTCACCAATGGCGAGCTCCTACAATGAGCAGTTCTTC.

The J gene is TRBJ2-1, the V gene TRBV5-1; 12 bases are shared with TRBD2. Germline trimming cut 4 bases from V and 2 bases from J; bases unmatched to any gene: 7. Germline V gene sequence: CDR1 SGHRS, CDR2 YFSETQ. CDR3 length: 17 residues. CDR3 protein: CASSPPTSGGPYNEQFF. In DNA, the CDR3 is TGCGCCAGCAGCCCACCTACTAGCGGGGGGCCCTACAATGAGCAGTTCTTC.